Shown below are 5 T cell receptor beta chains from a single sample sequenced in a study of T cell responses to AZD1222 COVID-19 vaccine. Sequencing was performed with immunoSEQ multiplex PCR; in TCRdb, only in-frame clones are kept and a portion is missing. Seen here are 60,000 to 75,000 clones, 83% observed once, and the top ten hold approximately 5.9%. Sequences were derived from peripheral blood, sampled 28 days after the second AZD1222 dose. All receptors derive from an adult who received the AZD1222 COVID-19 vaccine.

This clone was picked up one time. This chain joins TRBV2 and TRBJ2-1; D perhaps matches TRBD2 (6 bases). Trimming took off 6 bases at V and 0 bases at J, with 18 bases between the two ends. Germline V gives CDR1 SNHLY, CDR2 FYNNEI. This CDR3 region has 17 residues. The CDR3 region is CASSRLVAESSYNEQFF. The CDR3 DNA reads TGTGCCAGCAGCCGCCTAGTAGCGGAAAGCTCCTACAATGAGCAGTTCTTC.

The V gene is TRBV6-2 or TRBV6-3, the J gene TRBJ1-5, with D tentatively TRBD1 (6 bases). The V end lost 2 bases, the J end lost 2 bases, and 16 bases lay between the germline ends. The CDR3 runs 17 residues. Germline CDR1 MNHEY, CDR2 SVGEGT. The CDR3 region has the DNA TGTGCCAGCAGTTACGGCCTCAGGGGTTATGGCAATCAGCCCCAGCATTTT. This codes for CASSYGLRGYGNQPQHF.

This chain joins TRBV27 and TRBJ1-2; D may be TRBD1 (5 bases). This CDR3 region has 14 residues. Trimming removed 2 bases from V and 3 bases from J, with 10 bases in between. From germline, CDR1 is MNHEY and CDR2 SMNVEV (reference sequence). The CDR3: CASSLTGFYYGYTF. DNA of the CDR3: TGTGCCAGCAGTTTAACAGGTTTTTACTATGGCTACACCTTC.

Written as DNA, the CDR3 is TGTGCCAGCAAGGCCCAGGGGGGCTTCATTGGTAATGAAAAACTGTTTTTT. It codes for CASKAQGGFIGNEKLFF. The rearrangement links TRBV3-1 (or the pseudogene TRBV3-2) to TRBJ1-4; 7 nucleotides match TRBD1. The CDR3 is made up of 17 amino acids. The J segment lost 4 bases and the V segment lost 7 bases, leaving 15 bases of the junction unmatched. CDR1 and CDR2 from the germline V gene are LGHDT and YNNKEL (reference sequence).

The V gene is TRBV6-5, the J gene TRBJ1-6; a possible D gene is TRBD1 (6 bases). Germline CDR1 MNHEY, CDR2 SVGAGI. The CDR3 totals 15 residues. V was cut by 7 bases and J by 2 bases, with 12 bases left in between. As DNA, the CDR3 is TGTGCCAGCATGTGGACAGAGACCTATAATTCACCCCTCCACTTT. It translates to CASMWTETYNSPLHF.